This T cell receptor (beta chain) was sequenced during a study of low-dose radiotherapy and immunotherapy resistance in tumors. CDR3 size: 13 residues. The V end lost 6 bases, the J end lost 8 bases, and 15 bases lay between the germline ends. Germline CDR1 reads KGHDR; CDR2 reads SFDVKD. The authors amplified TCRs for 15 to 25 PCR cycles with a constant-region primer and a V-primer adapter. TCRdb re-derived calls from the reads in MiXCR, one entry per CDR3 protein. The profile shows roughly 46,000 distinct CDR3 sequences, approximately 12% of them singletons. At least ten counts were recorded for this clonotype. Time point here: before trial treatment. Donors were dosed with nivolumab and ipilimumab; they also received aspirin, low-dose cyclophosphamide and low-dose radiotherapy. Each patient who was eligible had an advanced solid tumor with no tumor-infiltrating lymphocytes.

Sequenced material: PBMCs, taken before treatment. The sequence was collected from a female donor with ovarian cancer. V and J are TRBV24-1 and TRBJ1-1, with D maybe TRBD1 (6 bases). CDR3 nucleotides: TGTGCCACCAGTCGAACAGGGATTTCGGAAGCTTTCTTT. Translating it yields CATSRTGISEAFF.